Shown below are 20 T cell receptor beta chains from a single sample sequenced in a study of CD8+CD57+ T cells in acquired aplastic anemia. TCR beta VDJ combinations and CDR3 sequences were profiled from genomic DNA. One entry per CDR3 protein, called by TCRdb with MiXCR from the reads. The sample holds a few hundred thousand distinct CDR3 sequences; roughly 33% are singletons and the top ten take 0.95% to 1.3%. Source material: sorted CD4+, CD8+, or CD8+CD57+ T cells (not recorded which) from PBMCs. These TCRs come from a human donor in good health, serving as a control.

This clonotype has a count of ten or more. The CDR3 is CSAASTIQDTEAFF. As DNA, the CDR3 is TGCAGCGCGGCAAGTACAATTCAGGACACTGAAGCTTTCTTT. The V and J genes are TRBV29-1 and TRBJ1-1; D remains ambiguous. CDR3 size: 14 residues. CDR1 and CDR2 (germline): SQVTM, ANQGSEA. Deletions cut 7 bases from V and 3 bases from J, with 18 bases between. Full variable domain (rest looked up from reference TRBV29-1 and TRBJ1-1): SAVISQKPSRDICQRGTSLTIQCQVDSQVTMMFWYRQQPGQSLTLIATANQGSEATYESGFVIDKFPISRPNLTFSTLTVSNMSPEDSSIYLCSAASTIQDTEAFFGQGTRLTVV.

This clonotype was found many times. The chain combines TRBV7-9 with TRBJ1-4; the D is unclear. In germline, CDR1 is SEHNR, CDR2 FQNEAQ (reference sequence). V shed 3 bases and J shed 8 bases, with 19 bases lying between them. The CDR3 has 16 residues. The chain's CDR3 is CASSLGLGLVSEKLFF. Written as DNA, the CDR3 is TGTGCCAGCAGCTTGGGCTTGGGTTTGGTCAGCGAAAAACTGTTTTTT.

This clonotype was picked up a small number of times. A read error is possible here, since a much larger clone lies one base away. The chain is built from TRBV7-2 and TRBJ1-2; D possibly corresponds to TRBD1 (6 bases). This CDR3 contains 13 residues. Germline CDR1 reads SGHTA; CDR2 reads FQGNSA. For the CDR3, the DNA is TGTGTCAGCAGCACGGACAGCGATTATGGCTACACCTTC. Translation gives CVSSTDSDYGYTF.

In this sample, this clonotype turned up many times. The CDR3 DNA is TGTGCCAGCAGTGGACCCAGATGGGCGGTGGATGGCTACACCTTC. It specifies CASSGPRWAVDGYTF. The chain is built from TRBV6-1 and TRBJ1-2; D is uncertain. The CDR3 is 15 amino acids. The V gene lost 4 bases and the J gene lost 6 bases, with 18 bases spanning the gap. Germline CDR1 MNHNS, CDR2 SASEGT.

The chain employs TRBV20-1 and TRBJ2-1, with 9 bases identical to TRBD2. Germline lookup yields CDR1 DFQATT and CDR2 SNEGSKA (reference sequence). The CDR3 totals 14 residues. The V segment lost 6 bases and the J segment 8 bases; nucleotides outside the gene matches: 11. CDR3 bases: TGCAGTGCAGAAACCGGGACTAGCTCTGATGAGCAGTTCTTC. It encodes CSAETGTSSDEQFF.

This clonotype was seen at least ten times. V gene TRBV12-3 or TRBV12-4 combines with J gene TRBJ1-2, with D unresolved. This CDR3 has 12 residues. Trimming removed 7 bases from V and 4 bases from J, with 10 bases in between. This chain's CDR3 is CASKREAYGYTF. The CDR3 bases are TGTGCCAGCAAGAGGGAGGCCTATGGCTACACCTTC.

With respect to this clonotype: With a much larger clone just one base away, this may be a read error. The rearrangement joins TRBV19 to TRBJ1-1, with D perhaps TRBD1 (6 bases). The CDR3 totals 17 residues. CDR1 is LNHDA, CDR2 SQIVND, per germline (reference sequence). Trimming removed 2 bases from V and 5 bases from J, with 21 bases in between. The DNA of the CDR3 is TGTGCCAGTAGTATATATCGCGGGGGGCGGTGGAATACTGAAGCTTTCTTT. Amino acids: CASSIYRGGRWNTEAFF. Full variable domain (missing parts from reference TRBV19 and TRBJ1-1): DGGITQSPKYLFRKEGQNVTLSCEQNLNHDAMYWYRQDPGQGLRLIYYSQIVNDFQKGDIAEGYSVSREKKESFPLTVTSAQKNPTAFYLCASSIYRGGRWNTEAFFGQGTRLTVV.

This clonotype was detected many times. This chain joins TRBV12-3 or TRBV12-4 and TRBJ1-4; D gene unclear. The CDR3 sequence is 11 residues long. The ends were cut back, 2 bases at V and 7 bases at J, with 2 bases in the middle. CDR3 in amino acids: CASSLSEKLFF. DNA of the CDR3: TGTGCCAGCAGTTTATCTGAAAAACTGTTTTTT.

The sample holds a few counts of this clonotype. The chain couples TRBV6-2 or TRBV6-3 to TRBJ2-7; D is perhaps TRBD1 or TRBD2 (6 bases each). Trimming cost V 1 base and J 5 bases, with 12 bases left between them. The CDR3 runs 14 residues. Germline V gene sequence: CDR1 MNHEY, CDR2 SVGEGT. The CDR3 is CASSYLRGANEQYF. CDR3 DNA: TGTGCCAGCAGTTACTTAAGGGGGGCGAACGAGCAGTACTTC.

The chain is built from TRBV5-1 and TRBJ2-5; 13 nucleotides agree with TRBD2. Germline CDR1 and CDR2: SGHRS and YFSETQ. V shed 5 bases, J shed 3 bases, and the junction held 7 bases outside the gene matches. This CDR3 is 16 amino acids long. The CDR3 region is CASRRLAGGFKETQYF. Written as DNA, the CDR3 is TGCGCCAGCAGAAGACTAGCGGGAGGCTTTAAAGAGACCCAGTACTTC.

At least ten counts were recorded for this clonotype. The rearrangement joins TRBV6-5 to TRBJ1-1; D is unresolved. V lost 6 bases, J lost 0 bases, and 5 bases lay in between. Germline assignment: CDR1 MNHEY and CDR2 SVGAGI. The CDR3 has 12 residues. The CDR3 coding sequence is TGTGCCAGCAGACGTATGAACACTGAAGCTTTCTTT. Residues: CASRRMNTEAFF.

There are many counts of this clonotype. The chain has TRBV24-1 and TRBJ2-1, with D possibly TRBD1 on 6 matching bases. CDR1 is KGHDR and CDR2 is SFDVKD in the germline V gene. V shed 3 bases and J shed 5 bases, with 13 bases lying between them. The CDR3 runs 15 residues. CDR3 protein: CATSDVGTSNNEQFF. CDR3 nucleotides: TGTGCCACCAGTGATGTCGGGACAAGCAACAATGAGCAGTTCTTC.

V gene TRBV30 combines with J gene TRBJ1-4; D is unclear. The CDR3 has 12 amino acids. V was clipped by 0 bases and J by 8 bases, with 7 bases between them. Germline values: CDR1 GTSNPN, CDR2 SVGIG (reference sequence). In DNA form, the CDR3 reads TGTGCCTGGAGTGTACCTGGGGAAAAACTGTTTTTT. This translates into CAWSVPGEKLFF.

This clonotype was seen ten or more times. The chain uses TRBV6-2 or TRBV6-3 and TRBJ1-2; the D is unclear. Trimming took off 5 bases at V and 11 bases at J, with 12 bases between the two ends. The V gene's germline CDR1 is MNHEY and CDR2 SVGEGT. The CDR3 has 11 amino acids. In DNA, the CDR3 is TGTGCCAGCAGTAACCCCCTCGGTTACACCTTC. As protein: CASSNPLGYTF.

The CDR3 is CASSDSGRETQYF. The CDR3 DNA reads TGTGCCAGCAGTGATTCGGGTCGGGAGACCCAGTACTTC. V gene TRBV2 combines with J gene TRBJ2-5; D uncertain. The germline V and J ends were trimmed by 3 bases and 5 bases, with 10 bases remaining between them. Germline loops: CDR1 SNHLY, CDR2 FYNNEI. The length of the CDR3 is 13 residues.

CDR3 DNA: TGCAGTGCTAGTTCCGAAACTCGTTACGAGCAGTACTTC. It yields the protein CSASSETRYEQYF. This chain links TRBV20-1 with TRBJ2-7; D remains unclear. Germline CDR1 and CDR2: DFQATT and SNEGSKA (reference sequence). The CDR3 length is 13 residues. Trimming removed 3 bases at V and 4 bases at J, with 13 bases between.

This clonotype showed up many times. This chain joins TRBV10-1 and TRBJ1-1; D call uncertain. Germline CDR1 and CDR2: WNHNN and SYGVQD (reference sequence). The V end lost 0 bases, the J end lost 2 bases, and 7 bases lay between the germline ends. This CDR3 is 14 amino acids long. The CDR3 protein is CASSESVRNTEAFF. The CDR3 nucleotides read TGCGCCAGCAGTGAGTCTGTCAGAAACACTGAAGCTTTCTTT.

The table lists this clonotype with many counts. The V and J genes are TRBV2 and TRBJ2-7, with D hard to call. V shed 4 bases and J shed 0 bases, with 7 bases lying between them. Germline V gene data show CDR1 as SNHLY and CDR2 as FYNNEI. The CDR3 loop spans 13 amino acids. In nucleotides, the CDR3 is TGTGCCAGCAGTGGGCGGCTCTCCTACGAGCAGTACTTC. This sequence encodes CASSGRLSYEQYF.

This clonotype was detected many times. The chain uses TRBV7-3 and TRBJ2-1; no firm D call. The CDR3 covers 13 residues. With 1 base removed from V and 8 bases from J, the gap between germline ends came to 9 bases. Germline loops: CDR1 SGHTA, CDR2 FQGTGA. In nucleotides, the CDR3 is TGTGCCAGCAGCTTAAATCTATGGGATGAGCAGTTCTTC. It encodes CASSLNLWDEQFF.

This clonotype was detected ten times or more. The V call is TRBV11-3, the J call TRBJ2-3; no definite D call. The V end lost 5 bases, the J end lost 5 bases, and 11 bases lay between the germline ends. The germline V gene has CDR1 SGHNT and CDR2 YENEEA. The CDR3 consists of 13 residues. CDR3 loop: CASSLLWGDTQYF. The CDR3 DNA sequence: TGTGCCAGCAGCCTGTTGTGGGGAGATACGCAGTATTTT.